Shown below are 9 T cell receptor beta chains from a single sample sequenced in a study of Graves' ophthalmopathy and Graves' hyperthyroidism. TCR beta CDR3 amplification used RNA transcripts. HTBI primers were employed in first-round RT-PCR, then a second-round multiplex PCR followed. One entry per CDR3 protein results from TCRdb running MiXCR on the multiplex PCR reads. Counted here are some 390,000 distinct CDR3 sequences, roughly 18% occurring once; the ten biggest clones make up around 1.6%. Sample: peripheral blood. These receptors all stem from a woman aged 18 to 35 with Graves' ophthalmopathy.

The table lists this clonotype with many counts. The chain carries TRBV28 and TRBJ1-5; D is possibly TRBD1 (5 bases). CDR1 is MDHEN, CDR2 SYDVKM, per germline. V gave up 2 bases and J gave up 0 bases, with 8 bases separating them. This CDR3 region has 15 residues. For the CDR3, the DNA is TGTGCCAGCAGTTTAGGGGGTGTTAGCAATCAGCCCCAGCATTTT. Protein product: CASSLGGVSNQPQHF.

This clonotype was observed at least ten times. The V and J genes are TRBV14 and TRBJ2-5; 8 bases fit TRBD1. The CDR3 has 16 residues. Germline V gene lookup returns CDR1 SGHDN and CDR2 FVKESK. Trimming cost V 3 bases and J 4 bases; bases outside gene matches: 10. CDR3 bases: TGTGCCAGCAGCCACCCGCTAGGGGACAGGATAGAGACCCAGTACTTC. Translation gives CASSHPLGDRIETQYF.

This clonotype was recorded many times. The CDR3 here is CASSVEPGRNNYGYTF. The CDR3 nucleotides are TGTGCCAGCAGCGTAGAACCGGGACGGAATAACTATGGCTACACCTTC. V usage is TRBV9 and J usage is TRBJ1-2; tentatively, D is TRBD1 (5 bases). The CDR3 is made up of 16 amino acids. Germline loops: CDR1 SGDLS, CDR2 YYNGEE. With 0 bases removed from V and 1 base from J, the gap between germline ends came to 13 bases.

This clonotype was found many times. Here the CDR3 DNA reads TGTGCCAGCAGTTCCTCTAACTACGAGCAGTACTTC. This codes for CASSSSNYEQYF. V usage is TRBV7-2 and J usage is TRBJ2-7; no clear D. This CDR3 is 12 amino acids long. The germline V gene has CDR1 SGHTA and CDR2 FQGNSA. V was trimmed by 6 bases and J by 3 bases, leaving 9 bases between them.

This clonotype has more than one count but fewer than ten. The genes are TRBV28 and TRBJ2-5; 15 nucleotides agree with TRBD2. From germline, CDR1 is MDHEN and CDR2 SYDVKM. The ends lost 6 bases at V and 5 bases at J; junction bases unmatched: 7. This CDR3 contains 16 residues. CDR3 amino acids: CASRPGLAGGRETQYF. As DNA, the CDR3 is TGTGCCAGCAGGCCCGGACTAGCGGGGGGGCGGGAGACCCAGTACTTC.

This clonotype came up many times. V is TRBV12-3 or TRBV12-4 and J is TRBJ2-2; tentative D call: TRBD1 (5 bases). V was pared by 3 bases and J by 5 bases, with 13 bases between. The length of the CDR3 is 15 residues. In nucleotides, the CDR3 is TGTGCCAGCAGTTTTGTATCAGGGCGTACCGGGGAGCTGTTTTTT. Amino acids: CASSFVSGRTGELFF.

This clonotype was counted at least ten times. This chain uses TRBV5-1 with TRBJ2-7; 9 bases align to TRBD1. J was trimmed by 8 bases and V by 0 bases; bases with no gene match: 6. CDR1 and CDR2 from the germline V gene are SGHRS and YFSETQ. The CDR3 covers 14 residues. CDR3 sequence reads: CASSLEGGQGKQYF. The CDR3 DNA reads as TGCGCCAGCAGCTTGGAGGGTGGACAGGGGAAGCAGTACTTC.

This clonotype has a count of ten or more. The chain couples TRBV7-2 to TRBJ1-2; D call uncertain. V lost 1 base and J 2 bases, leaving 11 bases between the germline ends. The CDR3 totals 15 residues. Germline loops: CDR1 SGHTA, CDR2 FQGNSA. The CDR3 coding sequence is TGTGCCAGCAGCTTAGGAGGTGACCGAAACTATGGCTACACCTTC. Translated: CASSLGGDRNYGYTF.

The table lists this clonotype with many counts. The CDR3: CASSLEDLQTYEQYF. In DNA, the CDR3 is TGCGCCAGCAGCTTGGAGGATTTGCAAACCTACGAGCAGTACTTC. The rearrangement links TRBV5-1 to TRBJ2-7; D is ambiguous. Germline V gene lookup returns CDR1 SGHRS and CDR2 YFSETQ. This CDR3 region has 15 residues. With 0 bases removed from V and 2 bases from J, the gap between germline ends came to 12 bases.